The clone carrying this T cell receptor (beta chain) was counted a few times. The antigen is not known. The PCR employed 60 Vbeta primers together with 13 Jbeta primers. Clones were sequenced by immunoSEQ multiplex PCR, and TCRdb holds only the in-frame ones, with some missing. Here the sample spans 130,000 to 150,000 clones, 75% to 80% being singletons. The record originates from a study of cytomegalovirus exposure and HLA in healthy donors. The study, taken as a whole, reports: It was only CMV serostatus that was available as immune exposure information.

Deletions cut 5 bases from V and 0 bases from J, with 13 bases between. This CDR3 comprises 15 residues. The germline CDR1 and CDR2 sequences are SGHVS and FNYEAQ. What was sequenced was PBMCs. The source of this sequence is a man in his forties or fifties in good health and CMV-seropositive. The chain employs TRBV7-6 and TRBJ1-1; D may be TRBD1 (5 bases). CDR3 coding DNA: TGTGCCAGCAGCCCCTTCGGGGGTATGAACACTGAAGCTTTCTTT. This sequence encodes CASSPFGGMNTEAFF.